The present TCR beta chain was sequenced within a study of cytomegalovirus exposure and HLA in healthy donors (dated by TCRdb to the late 2010s). Some background on the complete study: In an earlier analysis of roughly 590 of the donors, 276 Gb of sequence data and 120 million or so unique TCR beta sequences from 150 million to 200 million T cells were reported. A later genetic analysis took genome-wide SNP genotypes for about 65% of the 666 donors and used that subset as a discovery cohort. The number of donors typed differed by locus, with about 629-630 for A, B, C, DRB1 and DQB1, around 520 for DQA1, 606 for DPA1, and over 400 for DPB1. In a later analysis, previously published TCR beta repertoires from 666 donors were re-analyzed and high-resolution HLA genotyping was added so that TCR occurrence patterns could be studied. Among roughly 400 genotyped donors of the cohort, an average of approximately 240,000 unique TCR beta nucleotide sequences was sequenced per donor, of which about 19% were non-productive. Using immunosequencing, the study profiled T cell repertoires from approximately 700 subjects and related those repertoires to cytomegalovirus serostatus. To decide whether each TCR beta V gene segment behaved as functional or pseudogenic, an earlier analysis of approximately 620 of the donors relied on high-throughput TCR beta sequencing. Besides the first cohort of approximately 710 subjects, a separate validation cohort made up of over 100 different subjects was used. Roughly five DR-DQ haplotypes were handled as single units for association and clustering because linkage in the cohort was strong. Among the approximately 400 genotyped donors, around 79% belonged to the genetic ancestry cluster associated with self-reported Caucasian donors. All discovery cohort repertoires had been generated using a single sequencing platform. The study aimed to test whether cataloging public T cell receptors could reveal signatures of past pathogen exposure. The later analysis used no new phenotypic data to find candidate immune exposures, relying instead on TCR beta sequences and their occurrence across donors. Both class I and class II loci were covered by HLA typing, at four-digit resolution. Roughly 300 gigabases of sequencing data and 75 million to 85 million unique TCR sequences made up an early release that covered approximately 700 HLA-typed donors. To predict cytomegalovirus infection status, the study combined high-throughput TCR immunosequencing, statistical association of individual TCRs with disease status, and machine learning. Donor age, sex, ethnicity and CMV serostatus were compiled alongside the repertoire data. The investigation overall reported the following: While some public TCRs were present in many individuals, most TCR sequences turned up only very rarely across donors. A cluster of highly shared sequence variants was judged likely to represent a technical artifact of the sequencing pipeline. In a later analysis, 16,951 TCR beta sequences were associated with specific HLA alleles at a false discovery rate of 0.05. According to a later analysis, most CMV-associated TCR beta chains appeared to be HLA-restricted, and the HLA associations seemed to be driven largely by CMV exposure. Immune exposure information for the cohort was limited to CMV serostatus. The authors suggested that the approach could potentially be extended to other disease states and immunological phenotypes. Because HLA typing was unavailable for some donors at each locus, only the typed subset was used in association tests. In both the original and validation cohorts, the classifier was reported to diagnose cytomegalovirus status with high specificity and sensitivity. Sequencing depth was assumed to be roughly uniform across donors in the presence/absence analyses, though that assumption may not hold. Because counts were too low, about 18 rarely observed V segments, including chromosome 9 orphons, were left out of the earlier analysis of roughly 600 of the donors. In the study, 150 to 200 TCR beta chains were listed as associated with cytomegalovirus. The 87-base-pair reads could not distinguish some IMGT-functional V segments, including TRBV6-2 and TRBV6-3, so those segments were excluded. In an earlier analysis of around 600 of the donors, most TCR beta V segments were observed in productive rearrangements about 87% or about 30% of the time, broadly matching IMGT annotations. According to a later analysis, TCR association rates differed among HLA loci, with DRB1 alleles showing the most associated TCRs and HLA-C alleles showing the fewest. A few of the identified cytomegalovirus-associated TCR beta chains were confirmed in vitro to be specific for cytomegalovirus antigens. In a later analysis, several top co-occurrence clusters were reported to appear linked to parvovirus B19, influenza, CMV and Epstein-Barr virus. In this cohort, only TCR beta chains were sequenced, and detectable features were limited by the absence of alpha or paired-chain data. In a later genetic analysis, fewer N-insertions in productive TCRs were reported among donors in an Asian-associated ancestry cluster than the 666-donor mean. In a later genetic analysis, a missense DCLRE1C variant was associated with V-gene and J-gene trimming of TCR beta chains, and the association was replicated in an independent cohort. Correlated functional status among segregating V segments might reflect linkage disequilibrium, but an unknown experimental factor could not be ruled out. A further reported finding was that TCR beta sequences accurately predicted the HLA-A and HLA-B alleles for most subjects in the first cohort. In a later analysis, HLA-associated TCR beta chains showed more clonal expansion and lower generation probabilities than non-associated chains that were equally common. Strong co-occurrence of HLA alleles, especially DR and DQ, made assigning TCR associations to individual alleles difficult.

The cohort consisted of approximately 690 healthy bone marrow donors. At the time of sampling, every cohort member was nominally healthy, though immune exposures that went unrecorded were likely present. The donor was CMV seropositive and belonged to the group of around 300 seropositive cohort members. A peripheral blood sample was collected from each donor, and TCR beta sequencing was performed on peripheral blood mononuclear cells. Genomic DNA was extracted from the blood cell samples with the Qiagen DNeasy Blood Extraction Kit. Note on this clone: There is no known antigen for this receptor. Base qualities are missing; no much larger clone stands one base away.

The protocol used for the library was the immunoSEQ multiplex PCR assay. A mixture of 60 forward primers for TCR Vbeta segments and 13 reverse primers for TCR Jbeta segments was used in the multiplex PCR. A multiplex PCR assay on genomic DNA amplified the CDR3 region of rearranged TCR beta genes. Amplified TCR beta libraries were sequenced as 87-base-pair reads on the Illumina HiSeq System. As for how the authors treated the data: In a later analysis, around 80 million unique TCR beta chains were counted across the roughly 670 repertoires, and roughly 11 million of these chains were shared by at least two donors. A nearest-neighbor algorithm error-corrected the raw reads and collapsed the reads into unique sequences, merging closely related sequences to remove PCR and sequencing errors. To assign V, D and J gene segments, CDR3 sequences were aligned to IMGT reference sequences. Each retained sequence needed at least a six-nucleotide match to both a V gene segment and a J gene segment. Rearrangements were called productive when the CDR3 lacked stop codons and stayed in frame with V and J; all others were non-productive. CDR3 was defined by IMGT convention, running from the second conserved V-encoded cysteine to the conserved J-encoded phenylalanine. The earlier analysis of some 550 of the donors excluded any sequence lacking an unambiguous match to a single V gene segment. An earlier analysis of some 610 of the donors called V segments functional above 56.7% productive rearrangements and segregating when the between-donor standard deviation exceeded 5%. A statistical classification framework was built for diagnosing cytomegalovirus status from the catalog of TCR beta chain sequences. V and J gene assignment, in a later analysis, came from comparing TCR nucleotide sequences with IMGT/GENE-DB human TR gene sequences. A later analysis assigned CDR3 sequences and most-parsimonious VDJ recombination scenarios with the TCRdist pipeline. In a later analysis, each TCR beta chain was defined by its CDR3 amino acid sequence together with its V-gene family, and reads without a unique V-gene family were excluded. To address suspected cross-contamination and a sequencing artifact, a later analysis removed some 620 highly shared, low-generation-probability nucleotide sequences. In a later analysis, a clonal expansion index for each public chain was calculated from normalized within-repertoire ranks of inferred template counts. Generation probabilities in a later analysis came from a VDJ recombination model fitted to out-of-frame rearrangements, and those results were checked against IGoR. Hypergeometric tests were used in a later analysis to score TCR-TCR, TCR-HLA and TCR-CMV co-occurrence, with a repertoire-size bias correction applied to the TCR pairs. To estimate false discovery rates, a later analysis permuted the HLA or CMV assignments 20 times. A later analysis grouped co-occurring TCRs with DBSCAN, adding TCRdist sequence similarity when clustering within HLA-allele-positive subsets. Repertoires with fewer than 30,000 or more than 120,000 public chains were left out of co-occurrence clustering, as were a handful of repertoires with anomalous nucleotide sharing. TCRdb retrieved this table from immuneACCESS and kept in-frame rearrangements only. Not all clones are present; in checked studies, unresolved V genes account for under half, and no reason is known for the remainder. V, J and clone size are those of that table, while D and trimming were read from the DNA. In this sample the table shows about 160,000 clones, approximately 80% of which occur a single time. The ten biggest clones cover about 2.4% of the sample.

CDR1 and CDR2 were assigned from the germline V gene (reference sequence) as MNHNY and SVGAGI. The CDR3 goes from the cysteine to the phenylalanine over 14 residues. The entry retains the CDR3 DNA only, 42 bases that are in frame from base 1. After removal of 6 bases from V and 7 bases from J, the junction retains 7 bases not matched to a gene. In this chain, TRBV6-6 is recombined with TRBJ1-4; TRBD1 agrees with 8 junctional bases. Material for sequencing was PBMCs. The source of this sequence is a woman in her 40s in good health and CMV-seropositive. DNA sequence: TGTGCCAGCAGCCGCGGACAGGGCGGTGAAAAACTGTTTTTT. This encodes CASSRGQGGEKLFF.